This TCR beta chain is drawn from a study of patients and donors after allogeneic stem cell transplantation. This CDR3 is built from 13 residues. Trimming took off 5 bases at V and 1 base at J, with 10 bases between the two ends. Per the germline V gene, CDR1 is DFQATT and CDR2 is SNEGSKA (reference sequence). This clonotype was detected only a few times. MiXCR, applied by TCRdb to the RT-PCR reads, yields one record per CDR3 protein. The sample includes 70,000 to 75,000 distinct CDR3 sequences, about 26% of them seen just once. This chain joins TRBV20-1 and TRBJ2-3; D is unclear. Sequenced input: blood, either unsorted or a sorted T cell fraction (not recorded which). This receptor was taken from a human donor who was either an allogeneic HSCT recipient or a stem cell or donor lymphocyte infusion donor (not recorded which). It is not recorded whose cells these are; they may come from a transplant donor. CDR3 in amino acids: CSAPEWGTDTQYF. Written as DNA, the CDR3 is TGCAGTGCTCCGGAGTGGGGCACAGATACGCAGTATTTT.